Given below is one T cell receptor (beta chain) in context. Its specificity is not known. The sample originates from a study of regulatory T cells in long-lasting Graves disease. Points from the study as a whole: TRBV28 was favored in persistent disease, as were TRBJ1-2 and TRBJ2-5.

With iRepertoire HTBI primers and Arm-PCR of CDR3 regions, TCR beta libraries were built. One entry per CDR3 protein results from TCRdb running MiXCR on the multiplex PCR reads. There are 350,000 to 450,000 distinct CDR3 sequences in the sample; 12% occur only once, and approximately 20% lies in the top ten. Sample time point: newly diagnosed GD, antithyroid drugs for less than 3 months. The TCR library was prepared using RNA isolated from PBMCs. An endocrinology department in Xi'an, China, recruited the patients. V lost 3 bases and J lost 7, with 22 bases in between. Germline-derived CDR1 and CDR2 are DFQATT and SNEGSKA (reference sequence). This CDR3 has 15 amino acids. The same data also went into a second study, on T cells in Graves' hyperthyroidism and ophthalmopathy. That investigation notes: First-round RT-PCR with HTBI primers amplified the TCR CDR3 region.

This receptor was taken from a woman aged 18-35 years with Graves disease. The source material was peripheral blood mononuclear cells (PBMCs), sampled at new diagnosis, from a patient treated with antithyroid drugs. The V gene is TRBV20-1, the J gene TRBJ2-7; D possibly uses TRBD1 or TRBD2 (5 bases each). CDR3 DNA: TGCAGTGCTAGGGGAGCCACCAGGGATGCGAGGGAGCAGTACTTC. Its protein is CSARGATRDAREQYF.